The rows below give T cell receptor beta chains drawn from one sample of a study of shared clonotypes between healthy human individuals. Libraries were prepared by immunoSEQ multiplex PCR; TCRdb keeps only in-frame clonotypes and omits some of them. The table has fewer than 1.8 million clones, around 98.5% seen once. What was sequenced was naive CD4+ T cells sorted from blood. The receptors derive from a man aged 30-40 years in good health. Both conserved end residues are part of each CDR3. Fields, in order: J gene, D gene, clone size, V gene, CDR3 protein, CDR3 DNA. A D gene is named only where the DNA matches it firmly. Rows give clone size only sometimes, using once, few, many, or a class for an expanded clone.

J: TRBJ1-1
D: TRBD1
size: .
V: TRBV19
CDR3: CASTPRGRKDTEAFF
DNA: TGTGCCAGTACCCCCAGGGGGAGGAAGGACACTGAAGCTTTCTTT

J: TRBJ2-5
D: .
size: .
V: TRBV7-7
CDR3: CASSLAGTETQYF
DNA: TGTGCCAGCAGCTTAGCAGGCACCGAGACCCAGTACTTC

J: TRBJ2-1
D: .
size: .
V: TRBV7-9
CDR3: CASSLVSGEQFF
DNA: TGTGCCAGCAGCTTAGTTTCGGGGGAGCAGTTCTTC

J: TRBJ2-1
D: .
size: .
V: TRBV7-2
CDR3: CASSLESGLRNEQFF
DNA: TGTGCCAGCAGCTTAGAGTCGGGACTTCGGAATGAGCAGTTCTTC

J: TRBJ2-7
D: .
size: .
V: TRBV5-5
CDR3: CASSLAAGPSYEQYF
DNA: TGTGCCAGCAGCTTGGCCGCGGGACCCTCTTACGAGCAGTACTTC

J: TRBJ2-3
D: TRBD2
size: once
V: TRBV29-1
CDR3: CSVGAGEADTQYF
DNA: TGCAGCGTTGGGGCGGGGGAAGCAGATACGCAGTATTTT

J: TRBJ1-1
D: .
size: .
V: TRBV28
CDR3: CASSQGMGASTEAFF
DNA: TGTGCCAGCAGTCAGGGCATGGGGGCGAGCACTGAAGCTTTCTTT

J: TRBJ1-1
D: .
size: .
V: TRBV6-1
CDR3: CASNPTGHLNTEAFF
DNA: TGTGCCAGCAACCCCACGGGACACCTGAACACTGAAGCTTTCTTT

J: TRBJ1-3
D: .
size: .
V: TRBV19
CDR3: CASSMVRASLSGNTIYF
DNA: TGTGCCAGTAGTATGGTCCGGGCCAGCCTCTCTGGAAACACCATATATTTT

J: TRBJ1-1
D: TRBD1
size: .
V: TRBV18
CDR3: CASSLLLPGQGASNTEAFF
DNA: TGTGCCAGCTCACTTCTCCTTCCGGGACAGGGGGCTTCGAACACTGAAGCTTTCTTT

J: TRBJ2-1
D: TRBD2
size: .
V: TRBV10-2
CDR3: CASRISGSTYNEQFF
DNA: TGCGCCAGCAGGATTAGCGGGAGCACTTACAATGAGCAGTTCTTC

J: TRBJ2-1
D: .
size: .
V: TRBV18
CDR3: CASSPPLQGQTYNEQFF
DNA: TGTGCCAGCTCACCACCTTTGCAGGGCCAAACCTACAATGAGCAGTTCTTC

J: TRBJ1-4
D: TRBD1
size: .
V: TRBV10-2
CDR3: CATLRFTGASEKLFF
DNA: TGCGCCACTCTCCGCTTTACAGGGGCGAGTGAAAAACTGTTTTTT

J: TRBJ2-7
D: .
size: .
V: TRBV27
CDR3: CASSQEGGFGYEQYF
DNA: TGTGCCAGCAGCCAAGAGGGGGGTTTTGGCTACGAGCAGTACTTC

J: TRBJ1-5
D: TRBD1
size: .
V: TRBV28
CDR3: CASSLGPGQGPQPQHF
DNA: TGTGCCAGCAGTTTAGGGCCGGGACAGGGACCCCAGCCCCAGCATTTT

J: TRBJ2-7
D: .
size: .
V: TRBV6-5
CDR3: CASSYSGDPTYEQYF
DNA: TGTGCCAGCAGTTACTCGGGGGACCCAACCTACGAGCAGTACTTC

J: TRBJ1-1
D: .
size: .
V: TRBV5-1
CDR3: CASSSGTLGATEAFF
DNA: TGCGCCAGCAGCTCCGGGACACTCGGAGCCACTGAAGCTTTCTTT

J: TRBJ1-4
D: .
size: .
V: TRBV5-5
CDR3: CASSLQSFYEKLFF
DNA: TGTGCCAGCAGCCTACAGTCGTTTTACGAAAAACTGTTTTTT

J: TRBJ2-3
D: .
size: once
V: TRBV5-5
CDR3: CASSPRHQDTQYF
DNA: TGTGCCAGCAGCCCCCGGCACCAAGATACGCAGTATTTT

J: TRBJ2-7
D: TRBD1
size: once
V: TRBV28
CDR3: CASAVGTGGLFYEQYF
DNA: TGTGCCAGCGCGGTAGGGACAGGGGGCCTTTTCTACGAGCAGTACTTC

J: TRBJ1-1
D: .
size: once
V: TRBV5-1
CDR3: CASSLIVQGLNTEAFF
DNA: TGCGCCAGCAGCTTGATCGTCCAGGGTCTAAACACTGAAGCTTTCTTT

J: TRBJ2-7
D: TRBD2
size: once
V: TRBV9
CDR3: CASSVLGTSGSEQYF
DNA: TGTGCCAGCAGCGTTCTCGGGACTAGCGGCAGCGAGCAGTACTTC